What follows are 24 T cell receptor beta chains derived from one specimen sequenced in a study of Graves' ophthalmopathy and Graves' hyperthyroidism (dated by TCRdb to 2016 to 2019). The instrument given in TCRdb is Illumina HiSeq 2000. For repertoire sequencing, the TCR beta CDR3 regions were amplified from RNA transcripts. The first round of RT-PCR was done with HTBI primers and the Qiagen OneStep RT-PCR kit, and was followed by a second round of multiplex PCR, then size selection and purification. Starting from the raw public reads, TCRdb applied fastp trimming at Q25, assembled clones with MiXCR and retained in-frame beta chains. Rows with a matching CDR3 protein are joined into one entry that keeps the most common DNA and genes. The sample table shows about 48,000 distinct CDR3 sequences, and 50% to 65% are seen once. The ten top clones hold roughly 21% of the sample. Sequencing input: peripheral blood. The origin of the receptors is an adult man with Graves' ophthalmopathy.

At least ten counts were recorded for this clonotype. The chain uses TRBV2 and TRBJ2-4; TRBD1 might be the D (5 bases). Trimming took off 7 bases at V and 3 bases at J, with 19 bases between the two ends. Germline V lookup: CDR1 SNHLY, CDR2 FYNNEI. The CDR3 has 16 residues. CDR3 loop: CASILRVADGKNIQYF. DNA of the CDR3: TGTGCCAGCATCCTCAGGGTAGCAGATGGCAAAAACATTCAGTACTTC.

In regard to this clonotype: This may be a read error: a much more frequent sequence differs by one nucleotide. The rearrangement uses TRBV30 and TRBJ2-7; D assignment may be TRBD1 or TRBD2 (5 bases each). Trimming took 2 bases from V and 6 from J, leaving 11 bases between them. The V gene's germline CDR1 is GTSNPN and CDR2 SVGIG (reference sequence). The CDR3 sequence is 12 residues long. CDR3 nucleotide sequence: TGTGCCTGGAGTCGTGCTGGGGGCGAGCAGTACTTC. Its protein product is CAWSRAGGEQYF.

The chain combines TRBV7-2 with TRBJ2-1; maybe TRBD2 (5 bases). Trimming removed 8 bases at V and 0 bases at J, with 14 bases between. Germline V lookup: CDR1 SGHTA, CDR2 FQGNSA. The length of the CDR3 is 15 residues. CDR3 in amino acids: CASGYGESSYNEQFF. The CDR3 nucleotides are TGTGCCAGCGGTTACGGGGAGAGCTCCTACAATGAGCAGTTCTTC.

This clonotype was detected once. This chain uses TRBV7-2 with TRBJ2-5, with 7 bases aligning to TRBD1. Germline trimming cut 5 bases from V and 9 bases from J; bases unmatched to any gene: 12. Germline CDR1 is SGHTA and CDR2 is FQGNSA. CDR3 length: 14 amino acids. The CDR3 spells CASSPGQSNQPQYF. DNA for the CDR3: TGTGCCAGCAGCCCGGGACAGTCGAATCAGCCCCAGTACTTC.

CDR3 coding DNA: TGTGCCAGCAGTGAAGGGGGATCGGGTGGGGCTTTCTTT. This encodes CASSEGGSGGAFF. The genes are TRBV2 and TRBJ1-1; D gene ambiguous. The germline V gene has CDR1 SNHLY and CDR2 FYNNEI. V lost 1 base, J lost 11 bases, and 14 bases lay in between. The CDR3 totals 13 residues.

This clonotype has a count of ten or more. J is TRBJ2-2 and V is TRBV2; TRBD2 is a possible D gene (6 bases). V lost 1 base and J lost 6, with 12 bases in between. CDR1 and CDR2 (germline): SNHLY, FYNNEI. The CDR3 runs 15 residues. CDR3 protein: CASSEGQGGPGELFF. The CDR3 DNA is TGTGCCAGCAGTGAAGGCCAGGGAGGCCCCGGGGAGCTGTTTTTT.

This clonotype has a count of ten or more. This rearrangement joins TRBV6-6 to TRBJ1-1; possibly TRBD1 for D (5 bases). The germline V gene encodes CDR1 MNHNY and CDR2 SVGAGI (reference sequence). The CDR3 sequence is 15 residues long. Trimming removed 10 bases at V and 4 bases at J, with 22 bases between. DNA for the CDR3: TGTGCCACGGGGACCAGAGGCAGGTTGGTCACTGAAGCTTTCTTT. Translation gives CATGTRGRLVTEAFF.

In this sample, this clonotype turned up once. The V gene is TRBV20-1, the J gene TRBJ2-1, with 11 bases fitting TRBD2. Germline trimming cut 8 bases from V and 4 bases from J; bases unmatched to any gene: 10. Per the germline V gene, CDR1 is DFQATT and CDR2 is SNEGSKA (reference sequence). The CDR3 totals 15 residues. Here the CDR3 reads CSPKTGTSGYNEQFF. CDR3 nucleotide sequence: TGCAGTCCGAAGACCGGGACTAGCGGTTACAATGAGCAGTTCTTC.

About this clonotype itself: This sequence may be a read error, since a much larger clone differs from it by one base. The chain carries TRBV27 and TRBJ2-7, with unresolved D. From germline, CDR1 is MNHEY and CDR2 SMNVEV (reference sequence). The CDR3 runs 16 residues. V lost 3 bases and J lost 4, with 19 bases in between. CDR3 sequence: CASSFSAGTPLYEQYF. As DNA, the CDR3 is TGTGCCAGCAGTTTCAGTGCAGGAACCCCTCTTTACGAGCAGTACTTC.

This clonotype was found once. The rearrangement joins TRBV13 to TRBJ1-2; D gene ambiguous. Germline CDR1 is PRHDT and CDR2 is FYEKMQ (reference sequence). Trimming removed 5 bases at V and 3 bases at J, with 25 bases between. The CDR3 totals 18 residues. The CDR3 DNA sequence: TGTGCCAGCAGCCGGTCGGTCGGGCAATTTGAAATATACTATGGCTACACCTTC. Translation: CASSRSVGQFEIYYGYTF.

On this clonotype: The junction departs from the called germline gene at one end, perhaps through a read error. The chain couples TRBV7-6 to TRBJ2-7, with TRBD2 matching 7 bases. This CDR3 is built from 16 residues. Germline V CDR1 and CDR2: SGHVS, FNYEAQ. The chain's CDR3 is CASSLIPASGSYEQYF. The CDR3, as DNA: TGTGCTAGCAGCTTAATCCCCGCTAGCGGATCGTACGAGCAGTACTTC. The whole variable domain, filled in from reference TRBV7-6 and TRBJ2-7, reads GAGVSQSPRYKVTKRGQDVALRCDPISGHVSLYWYRQALGQGPEFLTYFNYEAQQDKSGLPNDRFSAERPEGSISTLTIQRTEQRDSAMYRCASSLIPASGSYEQYFGPGTRLTVT.

There are many counts of this clonotype. The rearrangement uses TRBV18 and TRBJ1-6; TRBD1 is a possible D gene (5 bases). The germline V and J ends were trimmed by 2 bases and 6 bases, with 8 bases remaining between them. Germline V gives CDR1 KGHSH, CDR2 LQKENI. This CDR3 is built from 14 residues. In DNA form, the CDR3 reads TGTGCCAGCTCACCAGGGACTCCTAATTCACCCCTCCACTTT. This codes for CASSPGTPNSPLHF.

Only a few counts were recorded for this clonotype. V usage is TRBV19 and J usage is TRBJ2-2, with no clear D. This CDR3 contains 12 residues. Germline V gene sequence: CDR1 LNHDA, CDR2 SQIVND (reference sequence). Trimming removed 3 bases at V and 4 bases at J, with 3 bases between. The CDR3 nucleotides are TGTGCCAGTAGTATTCCCACCGGGGAGCTGTTTTTT. As protein: CASSIPTGELFF.

In this sample, this clonotype turned up many times. The J gene is TRBJ1-1, the V gene TRBV27; D unclear. V was cut by 1 base and J by 6 bases, with 9 bases left in between. The CDR3 is made up of 13 amino acids. CDR1 MNHEY and CDR2 SMNVEV come from the germline V gene (reference sequence). CDR3 loop: CASSLWSGAEAFF. The CDR3 bases are TGTGCCAGCAGTTTATGGTCCGGCGCTGAAGCTTTCTTT.

The chain links TRBV2 to TRBJ1-2; no reliable D call. The CDR3 is 13 amino acids. CDR1 SNHLY and CDR2 FYNNEI come from the germline V gene. V lost 5 bases and J 7 bases, leaving 14 bases between the germline ends. The CDR3, as DNA: TGTGCCAGCAGTTTGAGGGAGGCGGGTGGCTACACCTTC. Amino acids: CASSLREAGGYTF.

This chain joins TRBV20-1 and TRBJ2-3, with D unresolved. CDR1 is DFQATT and CDR2 is SNEGSKA in the germline V gene (reference sequence). The CDR3 has 14 amino acids. The CDR3 nucleotides read TGCAGCCTTGAGCCCCTGGCTAGCACAGATACGCAGTATTTT. Translating gives CSLEPLASTDTQYF.

Notes on this clonotype: The conserved final phenylalanine or tryptophan is absent from the CDR3, which likely points to a read error. The rearrangement joins TRBV6-5 to TRBJ2-1; TRBD2 matches 15 bases. Germline loops: CDR1 MNHEY, CDR2 SVGAGI. J was trimmed by 10 bases and V by 6 bases; bases with no gene match: 7. The CDR3 totals 15 residues. The CDR3 DNA is TGTGCCAGCAGCTTGGGACTAGCGGGAGGCAAGGAGCAGTTCTGC. Its protein product is CASSLGLAGGKEQFC.

The genes are TRBV19 and TRBJ2-1; no clear D gene. Germline CDR1 and CDR2: LNHDA and SQIVND (reference sequence). The CDR3 runs to 12 residues. Trimming took 1 base from V and 9 from J, leaving 7 bases between them. The DNA for the CDR3 is TGTGCCAGTAGTATAGGCTTTTCTGAGCAGTTCTTC. Protein sequence: CASSIGFSEQFF.

In regard to this clonotype: A read error may be the cause here, since a much bigger clone is one base away. The gene calls are TRBV7-6 and TRBJ1-2, with a possible D match to TRBD1 (6 bases). From germline, CDR1 is SGHVS and CDR2 FNYEAQ. Trimming stripped 6 bases from V and 8 bases from J, with 19 bases between. This CDR3 has 14 amino acids. CDR3 in amino acids: CASSPRGGQEGYTF. As DNA, the CDR3 is TGTGCCAGCAGTCCCCGGGGGGGCCAGGAAGGCTACACCTTC.

This chain connects TRBV4-2 to TRBJ2-1; D remains unclear. V dropped 6 bases and J dropped 10 bases, with 16 bases sitting between them. The CDR3 spans 13 residues. The V gene's germline CDR1 is LGHNA and CDR2 YNFKEQ. CDR3 sequence reads: CASSPTDPWEQFF. CDR3 bases: TGTGCCAGCAGTCCAACAGATCCCTGGGAGCAGTTCTTC.

This chain connects TRBV7-2 to TRBJ2-7, with TRBD1 matching 8 bases. This CDR3 has 15 amino acids. Germline CDR1 and CDR2: SGHTA and FQGNSA. J lost 5 bases, V lost 0 bases, and 6 bases had no gene match. The DNA of the CDR3 is TGTGCCAGCAGCTTAGCCAGGGGGCGCTTTGACGAGCAGTACTTC. It specifies CASSLARGRFDEQYF.

Judged by abundance, this clonotype is medium-sized. The CDR3 region has the DNA TGCAGTGCTAGCCCCCTGGACACGGCCTACGAGCAGTACTTC. Protein product: CSASPLDTAYEQYF. This chain joins TRBV20-1 and TRBJ2-7; D may be TRBD1 (5 bases). Germline CDR1 DFQATT, CDR2 SNEGSKA (reference sequence). V dropped 3 bases and J dropped 2 bases, with 14 bases sitting between them. The CDR3 totals 14 residues.

For this clonotype: A much more abundant neighbour one base away suggests this may be a read error. The chain couples TRBV5-4 to TRBJ1-2; 11 bases align to TRBD1. Germline trimming cut 7 bases from V and 5 bases from J; bases unmatched to any gene: 10. The CDR3 consists of 15 residues. The germline V gene has CDR1 SGHNT and CDR2 YYREEE (reference sequence). CDR3 in amino acids: CASGYAGTGGYGYTF. CDR3 DNA: TGTGCCAGCGGCTATGCCGGGACAGGGGGATATGGCTACACCTTC.

The rearrangement joins TRBV20-1 to TRBJ1-1; no clear D gene. V was shortened by 3 bases and J by 2 bases, with 10 bases between the two germline ends. Per the germline V gene, CDR1 is DFQATT and CDR2 is SNEGSKA (reference sequence). This CDR3 has 13 amino acids. Here the CDR3 reads CSASTPINTEAFF. Here the CDR3 DNA reads TGCAGTGCTAGTACACCGATAAACACTGAAGCTTTCTTT.